These T cell receptor beta chains were read from a single sample in a study of blood T cells in healthy people across ages. TCRdb reprocessed the 5' RACE reads with MiXCR, giving one entry per CDR3 protein. The sample has about 730,000 distinct CDR3 sequences; approximately 43% are singletons. Sequencing was carried out using blood. Receptor source: a woman aged 60-75 years in good health. Both conserved end residues are part of each CDR3. A D gene is named only where the DNA matches it firmly. Clone size is shown for a subset of rows, as once, few, many or a class of expanded clone.

v_gene,j_gene,abundance,d_gene,CDR3aa,CDR3nt
TRBV27,TRBJ1-1,few,TRBD1,CASSWGDRGPGNTEAFF,TGTGCCAGCAGTTGGGGGGACAGGGGGCCGGGGAACACTGAAGCTTTCTTT
TRBV10-3,TRBJ1-1,-,-,CAISPREGLNTEAFF,TGTGCCATCAGCCCCCGGGAGGGGTTGAACACTGAAGCTTTCTTT
TRBV11-2,TRBJ2-3,many,-,CASSLGSGTDTQYF,TGTGCCAGCAGCTTAGGTTCCGGAACAGATACGCAGTATTTT
TRBV7-2,TRBJ1-5,-,-,CASSLAVVLSNQPQHF,TGTGCCAGCAGCTTAGCTGTGGTTTTGAGCAATCAGCCCCAGCATTTT
TRBV6-5,TRBJ1-4,-,TRBD1,CASSYNRGPNEKLFF,TGTGCCAGCAGTTACAACAGGGGTCCTAATGAAAAACTGTTTTTT
TRBV12-3/TRBV12-4,TRBJ1-4,many,TRBD1,CASSTTGGNEKLFF,TGTGCCAGCAGCACGACAGGGGGGAATGAAAAACTGTTTTTT
TRBV7-9,TRBJ2-1,-,-,CASSLVGGPDEQFF,TGTGCCAGCAGCTTAGTTGGGGGGCCTGATGAGCAGTTCTTC
TRBV9,TRBJ1-1,-,-,CASSVGTVDLEAFF,TGTGCCAGCAGCGTCGGGACCGTAGACCTTGAAGCTTTCTTT
TRBV28,TRBJ1-1,many,-,CASSPYGVNTEAFF,TGTGCCAGCAGCCCATACGGCGTCAACACTGAAGCTTTCTTT
TRBV5-1,TRBJ2-7,few,TRBD1,CASSPAPGQVTYEQYF,TGCGCCAGCAGCCCTGCCCCCGGACAGGTCACCTACGAGCAGTACTTC
TRBV7-2,TRBJ2-3,few,-,CASSLRLLTSTDTQYF,TGTGCCAGCAGCTTAAGGCTCCTTACTAGCACAGATACGCAGTATTTT
TRBV6-5,TRBJ1-1,-,-,CASSYRGSPSMNTEAFF,TGTGCCAGCAGTTACAGGGGATCCCCTTCCATGAACACTGAAGCTTTCTTT
TRBV19,TRBJ1-1,few,-,CASSMAAYMNTEAFF,TGTGCCAGTAGTATGGCAGCCTACATGAACACTGAAGCTTTCTTT
TRBV7-2,TRBJ2-5,once,TRBD2,CASSLAPTTSGGTQETQYF,TGTGCCAGCAGCTTAGCCCCAACCACTAGCGGGGGAACACAAGAGACCCAGTACTTC
TRBV2,TRBJ2-1,-,-,CASRAGWQTYNEQFF,TGTGCCAGCAGAGCTGGTTGGCAGACTTACAATGAGCAGTTCTTC
TRBV20-1,TRBJ2-7,few,TRBD2,CSEAGVRDEQYF,TGCAGTGAGGCGGGGGTTAGGGACGAGCAGTACTTC
TRBV20-1,TRBJ2-1,-,TRBD2,CSPFRSGGGEQFF,TGCAGTCCCTTTAGGAGCGGGGGCGGGGAGCAGTTCTTC
TRBV9,TRBJ2-7,-,-,CASSPPQGQDEQYF,TGTGCCAGCAGCCCACCCCAGGGTCAGGACGAGCAGTACTTC
TRBV4-2,TRBJ2-2,-,TRBD2,CASSQPGLLTGELFF,TGTGCCAGCAGCCAACCGGGACTACTCACCGGGGAGCTGTTTTTT
TRBV3-1,TRBJ2-1,many,TRBD1,CASSRQGPYNEQFF,TGTGCCAGCAGCCGACAGGGACCCTACAATGAGCAGTTCTTC
TRBV4-3,TRBJ2-1,few,TRBD2,CASSQESGSGYNEQFF,TGCGCCAGCAGCCAAGAAAGCGGGAGTGGCTACAATGAGCAGTTCTTC
TRBV15,TRBJ2-4,few,-,CATSRFTNIQYF,TGTGCCACCAGCAGATTTACGAACATTCAGTACTTC
TRBV7-6,TRBJ1-1,-,-,CASSPGFDGNGLEAFF,TGTGCCAGCAGTCCCGGCTTTGATGGGAATGGGCTTGAAGCTTTCTTT
TRBV7-9,TRBJ2-7,few,TRBD1,CASSFGDRGYEQYF,TGTGCCAGCAGCTTTGGGGACAGGGGGTACGAGCAGTACTTC
TRBV14,TRBJ1-2,few,TRBD1,CASSQGTGGAYGYTF,TGTGCCAGCAGCCAAGGGACAGGGGGTGCCTATGGCTACACCTTC
TRBV20-1,TRBJ2-1,-,-,CSARGFVNEQFF,TGCAGTGCTAGGGGTTTTGTCAATGAGCAGTTCTTC
TRBV11-2,TRBJ2-5,-,TRBD2,CASSPQEGREQYF,TGTGCCAGCAGCCCCCAGGAGGGGAGGGAGCAGTACTTC
TRBV20-1,TRBJ1-1,-,-,CSAPGRGNTEAFF,TGCAGTGCTCCGGGCCGGGGGAACACTGAAGCTTTCTTT
TRBV12-5,TRBJ2-7,-,-,CASGRVDYEQYF,TGTGCTAGTGGCCGAGTGGACTACGAGCAGTACTTC
TRBV4-3,TRBJ2-5,-,TRBD2,CASSQDGTSGETQYF,TGCGCCAGCAGCCAAGATGGGACTAGCGGAGAGACCCAGTACTTC
TRBV20-1,TRBJ2-7,-,TRBD2,CSAREPPGTSSSEQYF,TGCAGTGCTAGAGAACCGCCCGGGACTAGCTCCTCCGAGCAGTACTTC
TRBV20-1,TRBJ1-2,few,TRBD1,CSARGRDRAYGYTF,TGCAGTGCTAGAGGCCGAGACAGGGCCTATGGCTACACCTTC
TRBV7-2,TRBJ2-1,-,TRBD2,CASSSRTSGRAGEQFF,TGTGCCAGCAGCTCCCGGACTAGCGGGAGGGCTGGCGAGCAGTTCTTC
TRBV18,TRBJ2-3,-,TRBD2,CASSPPTSGSVDTQYF,TGTGCCAGCTCACCACCGACTAGCGGGAGCGTAGATACGCAGTATTTT
TRBV10-3,TRBJ2-7,many,-,CAISDVSRSSYEQYF,TGTGCCATCAGTGATGTCTCCCGGAGCTCCTACGAGCAGTACTTC
TRBV10-3,TRBJ1-5,few,-,CAISPGPDSNQPQHF,TGTGCCATCAGTCCGGGGCCCGATAGCAATCAGCCCCAGCATTTT
TRBV3-1,TRBJ2-3,few,-,CASSQASTDTQYF,TGTGCCAGCAGCCAAGCGTCAACAGATACGCAGTATTTT
TRBV20-1,TRBJ2-7,-,-,CSTRAGRYEQYF,TGCAGTACTAGAGCAGGGAGGTACGAGCAGTACTTC
TRBV11-2,TRBJ2-5,-,-,CASSLVGGGAAETQYF,TGTGCCAGCAGCTTAGTTGGTGGGGGGGCCGCGGAGACCCAGTACTTC
TRBV6-2/TRBV6-3,TRBJ2-3,few,-,CASRTDTDTQYF,TGTGCCAGCCGGACAGACACAGATACGCAGTATTTT
TRBV6-5,TRBJ1-5,-,-,CASSYSSPNQPQHF,TGTGCCAGCAGTTACTCGAGTCCTAATCAGCCCCAGCATTTT
TRBV29-1,TRBJ1-1,many,TRBD1,CSVHRGMNTEAFF,TGCAGCGTGCACAGGGGGATGAACACTGAAGCTTTCTTT
TRBV30,TRBJ1-4,-,-,CARSFNGGLNEKLFF,TGTGCCCGGAGTTTTAATGGGGGGCTTAATGAAAAACTGTTTTTT